Following are 11 T cell receptor beta chains from one sample sequenced in a study of naive and memory T cell subsets. Amplification of ligated cDNA took four PCR rounds with SP2 and nested alpha and beta constant primers. TCRdb redid the calling of the 5' RACE reads with MiXCR, one entry per CDR3 protein. The data show about 32,000 distinct CDR3 sequences, approximately 15% seen once. An oligonucleotide containing a UMI was ligated to the 3' end of TCR cDNA. All receptors derive from a female donor in good health.

This sequence joins TRBV6-6 and TRBJ1-2; TRBD1 matches at 7 bases. The CDR3 consists of 20 residues. Per the germline V gene, CDR1 is MNHNY and CDR2 is SVGAGI (reference sequence). With 0 bases clipped from V and 0 bases from J, the junction kept 16 bases outside the gene matches. The DNA of the CDR3 is TGTGCCAGCAGTTACTCGTCCGGGACAGCAGCCACATCTCCTAACTATGGCTACACCTTC. Translation gives CASSYSSGTAATSPNYGYTF.

This clonotype was observed at least ten times. The chain uses TRBV6-5 and TRBJ1-2; D possibly corresponds to TRBD1 (6 bases). Per germline, CDR1 MNHEY and CDR2 SVGAGI. Trimming removed 0 bases from V and 3 bases from J, with 14 bases in between. The CDR3 is 16 amino acids. Here the CDR3 DNA reads TGTGCCAGCAGTTACTCGTTCTACAGGGTCGACTATGGCTACACCTTC. Amino acid sequence: CASSYSFYRVDYGYTF.

This clonotype was detected ten times or more. The chain recombines TRBV5-6 with TRBJ1-1; D is perhaps TRBD1 (5 bases). The germline gives CDR1 SGHDT, CDR2 YYEEEE. The CDR3 length is 19 residues. Trimming shortened V by 5 bases and J by 0 bases, and 26 bases separated the two germline ends. CDR3 sequence reads: CASSPPTVGALPLNTEAFF. The CDR3 nucleotides are TGTGCCAGCAGTCCTCCGACCGTCGGGGCCCTCCCTCTGAACACTGAAGCTTTCTTT.

This clonotype was counted at least ten times. CDR3: CSVAPAGTYEQYF. CDR3 bases: TGCAGCGTCGCCCCCGCAGGTACCTACGAGCAGTACTTC. The chain recombines TRBV29-1 with TRBJ2-7; D is unclear. CDR3 length: 13 residues. The V end was cut by 6 bases, the J end by 2 bases, with 14 bases between. Germline CDR1 SQVTM, CDR2 ANQGSEA.

This clonotype ranks as medium-sized. The genes are TRBV20-1 and TRBJ1-3; no reliable D call. CDR1 is DFQATT, CDR2 SNEGSKA, per germline (reference sequence). The V and J ends lost 6 bases and 0 bases respectively, with 6 bases between them. This CDR3 has 12 residues. CDR3 region: CSAISSGNTIYF. The CDR3 region has the DNA TGCAGTGCCATCAGCTCTGGAAACACCATATATTTT.

This clonotype was seen a few times. The V gene is TRBV5-1, the J gene TRBJ2-7; TRBD1 aligns across 8 bases. The CDR3 covers 14 residues. After removal of 0 bases from V and 3 bases from J, the junction contained 2 bases not matched to a gene. From germline, CDR1 is SGHRS and CDR2 YFSETQ. The CDR3 nucleotides are TGCGCCAGCAGCTTGGCCGGGACAGGCTACGAGCAGTACTTC. As protein: CASSLAGTGYEQYF. Combining the CDR3 with reference TRBV5-1 and TRBJ2-7 gives the whole variable domain KAGVTQTPRYLIKTRGQQVTLSCSPISGHRSVSWYQQTPGQGLQFLFEYFSETQRNKGNFPGRFSGRQFSNSRSEMNVSTLELGDSALYLCASSLAGTGYEQYFGPGTRLTVT.

At least ten counts were recorded for this clonotype. V usage is TRBV29-1 and J usage is TRBJ2-5, with TRBD2 matching over 10 bases. This CDR3 has 14 residues. Germline CDR1 and CDR2: SQVTM and ANQGSEA. J was trimmed by 1 base and V by 6 bases; bases with no gene match: 5. The CDR3 region has the DNA TGCAGCGTGAAGCGGGGGGGCCTCCAAGAGACCCAGTACTTC. This translates into CSVKRGGLQETQYF.

This clonotype was seen many times. The chain is built from TRBV6-5 and TRBJ1-2, with D hard to call. This CDR3 comprises 17 residues. V lost 0 bases to trimming and J lost 1 base, with 15 bases between them. Germline CDR1 MNHEY, CDR2 SVGAGI. The CDR3 sequence: CASSYSLGTALNYGYTF. DNA of the CDR3: TGTGCCAGCAGTTACTCTTTGGGAACAGCTCTTAACTATGGCTACACCTTC.

This clonotype was seen many times. The chain uses TRBV20-1 and TRBJ2-7; a possible D gene is TRBD1 (5 bases). Germline V gene sequence: CDR1 DFQATT, CDR2 SNEGSKA (reference sequence). Trimming took 4 bases from V and 0 from J, leaving 10 bases between them. The CDR3 loop spans 13 amino acids. This CDR3 is CSAIPDNSYEQYF. For the CDR3, the DNA is TGCAGTGCTATACCGGACAACTCCTACGAGCAGTACTTC.

This clonotype was seen many times. The chain has TRBV18 and TRBJ1-6; 7 bases align to TRBD1. This CDR3 has 15 amino acids. Losses at the gene ends were 3 bases for V and 7 bases for J; bases not matched to a gene: 6. The germline CDR1 and CDR2 sequences are KGHSH and LQKENI. The CDR3 sequence is CASSPREQGNSPLHF. The CDR3 region has the DNA TGTGCCAGCTCACCGAGGGAACAGGGGAATTCACCCCTCCACTTT.

The gene calls are TRBV25-1 and TRBJ1-2, with TRBD1 matching over 7 bases. Germline CDR1 reads MGHDK; CDR2 reads SYGVNS. The CDR3 has 13 amino acids. Unmatched junction bases numbered 9, after V lost 6 bases and J lost 8 bases. The CDR3 region has the DNA TGTGCCAGCAGAGACGACAGGGTATACGGCTACACCTTC. Its translation: CASRDDRVYGYTF.